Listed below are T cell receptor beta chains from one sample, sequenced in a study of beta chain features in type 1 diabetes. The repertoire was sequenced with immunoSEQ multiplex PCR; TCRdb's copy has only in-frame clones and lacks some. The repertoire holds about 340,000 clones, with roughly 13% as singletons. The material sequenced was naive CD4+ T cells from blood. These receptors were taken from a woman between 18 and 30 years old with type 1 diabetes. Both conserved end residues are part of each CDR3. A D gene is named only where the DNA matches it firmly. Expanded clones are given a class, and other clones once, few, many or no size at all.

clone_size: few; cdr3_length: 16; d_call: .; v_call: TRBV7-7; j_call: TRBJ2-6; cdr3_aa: CASSNHGQSGANVLTF; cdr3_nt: TGTGCCAGCAGCAACCACGGACAGTCTGGGGCCAACGTCCTGACTTTC
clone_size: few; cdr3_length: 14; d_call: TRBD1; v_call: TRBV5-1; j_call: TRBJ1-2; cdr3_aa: CASSHGQGAGGYTF; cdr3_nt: TGCGCCAGCAGCCACGGACAGGGGGCTGGAGGCTACACCTTC
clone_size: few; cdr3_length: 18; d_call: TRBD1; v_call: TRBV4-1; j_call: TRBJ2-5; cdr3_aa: CASSPTPGQGASWETQYF; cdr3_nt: TGCGCCAGCAGCCCAACTCCGGGACAGGGGGCATCCTGGGAGACCCAGTACTTC
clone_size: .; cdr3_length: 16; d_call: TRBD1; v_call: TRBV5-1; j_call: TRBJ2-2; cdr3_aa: CASSSPGQGDTGELFF; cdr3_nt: TGCGCCAGCAGCTCTCCGGGACAGGGCGACACCGGGGAGCTGTTTTTT
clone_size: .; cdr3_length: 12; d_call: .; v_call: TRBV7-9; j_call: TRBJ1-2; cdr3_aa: CASRNAVYGYTF; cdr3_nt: TGTGCCAGCAGAAACGCGGTCTATGGCTACACCTTC
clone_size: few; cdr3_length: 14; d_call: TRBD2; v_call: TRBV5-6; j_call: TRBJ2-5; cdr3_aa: CASSLTLGGETQYF; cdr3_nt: TGTGCCAGCAGCTTGACGTTGGGGGGGGAGACCCAGTACTTC
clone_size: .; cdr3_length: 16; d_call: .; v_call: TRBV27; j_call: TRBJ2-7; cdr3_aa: CASRGRSRGATYEQYF; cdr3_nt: TGTGCCAGCAGGGGTCGATCCAGGGGGGCAACCTACGAGCAGTACTTC
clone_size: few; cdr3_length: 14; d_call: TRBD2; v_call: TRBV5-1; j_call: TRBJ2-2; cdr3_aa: CASSLAGAAGELFF; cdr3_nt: TGCGCCAGCAGCTTAGCGGGAGCTGCCGGGGAGCTGTTTTTT
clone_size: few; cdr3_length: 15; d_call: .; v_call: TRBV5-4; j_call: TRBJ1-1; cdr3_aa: CASSSWATGNTEAFF; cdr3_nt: TGTGCCAGCAGCTCCTGGGCGACAGGGAACACTGAAGCTTTCTTT
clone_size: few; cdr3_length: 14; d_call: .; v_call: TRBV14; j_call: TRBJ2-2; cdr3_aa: CASSQMSGTGELFF; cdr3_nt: TGTGCCAGCAGCCAAATGTCGGGAACCGGGGAGCTGTTTTTT
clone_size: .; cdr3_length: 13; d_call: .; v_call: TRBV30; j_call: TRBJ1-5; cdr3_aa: CAWSVARDQPQHF; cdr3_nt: TGTGCCTGGAGTGTAGCCAGGGATCAGCCCCAGCATTTT
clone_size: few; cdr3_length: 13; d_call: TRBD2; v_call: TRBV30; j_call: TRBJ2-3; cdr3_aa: CAWTAGLTDTQYF; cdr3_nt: TGTGCCTGGACAGCGGGACTCACAGATACGCAGTATTTT
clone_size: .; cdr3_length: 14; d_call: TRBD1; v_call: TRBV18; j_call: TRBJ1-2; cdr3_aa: CASSPGQGDYGYTF; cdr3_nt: TGTGCCAGCTCACCAGGACAGGGCGACTATGGCTACACCTTC
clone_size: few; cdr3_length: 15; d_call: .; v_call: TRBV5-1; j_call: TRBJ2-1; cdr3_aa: CASSLARNSYNEQFF; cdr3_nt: TGCGCCAGCAGCTTGGCCAGGAACTCCTACAATGAGCAGTTCTTC
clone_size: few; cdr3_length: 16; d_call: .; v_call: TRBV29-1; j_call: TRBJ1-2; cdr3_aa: CSVLTQGLVSNYGYTF; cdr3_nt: TGCAGCGTTCTAACTCAGGGGCTTGTTTCAAACTATGGCTACACCTTC
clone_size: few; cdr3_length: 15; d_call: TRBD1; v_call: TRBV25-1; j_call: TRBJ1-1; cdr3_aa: CASSEAWGQGAEAFF; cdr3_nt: TGTGCCAGCAGTGAGGCTTGGGGACAGGGAGCCGAAGCTTTCTTT
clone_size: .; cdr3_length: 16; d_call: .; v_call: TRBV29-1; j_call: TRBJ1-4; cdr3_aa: CSVGAPRGTPNEKLFF; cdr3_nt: TGCAGCGTTGGGGCCCCCCGAGGGACACCAAATGAAAAACTGTTTTTT
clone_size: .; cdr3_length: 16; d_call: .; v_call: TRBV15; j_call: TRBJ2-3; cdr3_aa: CATSRRDGRNTDTQYF; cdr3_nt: TGTGCCACCAGCAGGCGGGATGGGCGGAACACAGATACGCAGTATTTT
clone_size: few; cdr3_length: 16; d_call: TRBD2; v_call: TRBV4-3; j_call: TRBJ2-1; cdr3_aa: CASSQDGLAGGSEQFF; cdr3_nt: TGCGCCAGCAGCCAAGATGGACTAGCGGGAGGTTCTGAGCAGTTCTTC
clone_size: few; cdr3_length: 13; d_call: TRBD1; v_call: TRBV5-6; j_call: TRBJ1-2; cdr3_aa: CASSLVTGAGYTF; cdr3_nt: TGTGCCAGCAGCTTGGTAACAGGGGCTGGCTACACCTTC
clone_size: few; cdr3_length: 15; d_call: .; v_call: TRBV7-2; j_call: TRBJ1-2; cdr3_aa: CASSATSTGNYGYTF; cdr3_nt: TGTGCCAGCAGCGCCACCTCAACAGGGAACTATGGCTACACCTTC
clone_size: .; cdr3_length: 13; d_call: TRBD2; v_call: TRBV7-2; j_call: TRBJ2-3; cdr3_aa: CASSWGGTDTQYF; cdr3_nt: TGTGCCAGCAGCTGGGGGGGGACAGATACGCAGTATTTT
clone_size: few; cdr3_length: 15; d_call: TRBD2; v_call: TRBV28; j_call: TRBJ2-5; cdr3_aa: CASSLTSGRKETQYF; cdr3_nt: TGTGCCAGCAGTTTAACTAGCGGGAGAAAAGAGACCCAGTACTTC
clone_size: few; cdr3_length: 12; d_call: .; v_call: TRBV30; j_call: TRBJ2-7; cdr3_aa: CAWSPTVYEQYF; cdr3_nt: TGTGCCTGGAGTCCTACCGTCTACGAGCAGTACTTC
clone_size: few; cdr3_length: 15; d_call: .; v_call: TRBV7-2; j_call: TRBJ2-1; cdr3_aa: CASSLGESSYNEQFF; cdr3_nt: TGTGCCAGCAGCTTGGGAGAGAGCTCCTACAATGAGCAGTTCTTC
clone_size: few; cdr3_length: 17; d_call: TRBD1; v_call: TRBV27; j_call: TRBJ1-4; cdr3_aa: CASSFVGQGGPDEKLFF; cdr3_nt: TGTGCCAGCAGTTTTGTGGGACAGGGAGGTCCCGATGAAAAACTGTTTTTT
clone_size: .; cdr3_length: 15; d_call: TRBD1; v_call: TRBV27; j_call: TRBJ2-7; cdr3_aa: CASRPPHRGSYEQYF; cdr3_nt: TGTGCCAGCAGACCCCCCCACAGGGGCTCCTACGAGCAGTACTTC
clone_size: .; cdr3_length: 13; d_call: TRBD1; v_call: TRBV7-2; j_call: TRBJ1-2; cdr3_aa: CASSPDRAYGYTF; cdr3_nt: TGTGCCAGCAGCCCCGACAGGGCCTATGGCTACACCTTC
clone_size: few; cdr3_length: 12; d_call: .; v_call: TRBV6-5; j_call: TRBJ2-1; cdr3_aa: CASRTAGGEQFF; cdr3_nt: TGTGCCAGCAGGACGGCGGGTGGTGAGCAGTTCTTC
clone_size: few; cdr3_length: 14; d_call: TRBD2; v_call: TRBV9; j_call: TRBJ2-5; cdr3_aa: CASSVEASGETQYF; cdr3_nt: TGTGCCAGCAGCGTAGAGGCTAGCGGGGAGACCCAGTACTTC
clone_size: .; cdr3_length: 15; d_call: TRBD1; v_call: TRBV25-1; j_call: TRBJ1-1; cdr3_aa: CASSEEGTGILEAFF; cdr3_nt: TGTGCCAGCAGTGAAGAAGGGACAGGGATTCTTGAAGCTTTCTTT
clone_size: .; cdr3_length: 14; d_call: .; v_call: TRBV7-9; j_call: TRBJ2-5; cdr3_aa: CALSAGGGLETQYF; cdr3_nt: TGTGCCTTATCTGCCGGGGGTGGCCTGGAGACCCAGTACTTC
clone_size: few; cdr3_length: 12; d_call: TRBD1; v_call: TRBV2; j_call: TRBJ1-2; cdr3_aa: CASSEGQGAKTF; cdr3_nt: TGTGCCAGCAGTGAGGGACAGGGGGCGAAGACCTTC
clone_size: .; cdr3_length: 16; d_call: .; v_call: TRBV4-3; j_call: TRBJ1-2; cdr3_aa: CASSQDRTGPYYGYTF; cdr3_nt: TGCGCCAGCAGCCAAGATCGAACTGGGCCCTACTATGGCTACACCTTC
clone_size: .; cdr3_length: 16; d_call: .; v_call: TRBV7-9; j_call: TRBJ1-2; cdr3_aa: CASSLAGGREVYGYTF; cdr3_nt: TGTGCCAGCAGCCTAGCGGGGGGACGTGAGGTTTATGGCTACACCTTC
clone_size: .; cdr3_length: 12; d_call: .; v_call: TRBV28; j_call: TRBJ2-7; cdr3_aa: CASSLQGYEQYF; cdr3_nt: TGTGCCAGCAGCCTACAGGGTTACGAGCAGTACTTC
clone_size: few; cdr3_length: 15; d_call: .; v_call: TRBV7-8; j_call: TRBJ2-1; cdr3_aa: CASSFIPIGQGEQFF; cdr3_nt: TGTGCCAGCAGCTTTATACCAATTGGTCAGGGGGAGCAGTTCTTC
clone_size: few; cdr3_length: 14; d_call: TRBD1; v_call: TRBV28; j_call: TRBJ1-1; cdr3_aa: CASSIDRVETEAFF; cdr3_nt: TGTGCCAGCAGTATAGACAGGGTTGAGACTGAAGCTTTCTTT
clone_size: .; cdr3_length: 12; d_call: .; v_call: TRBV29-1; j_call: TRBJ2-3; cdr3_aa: CSVERGTDTQYF; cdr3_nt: TGCAGCGTTGAACGGGGGACAGATACGCAGTATTTT
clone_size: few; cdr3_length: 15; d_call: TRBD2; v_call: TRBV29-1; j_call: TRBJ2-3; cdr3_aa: CSVTPAGGSTDTQYF; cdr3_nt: TGCAGCGTGACCCCCGCGGGGGGGAGCACAGATACGCAGTATTTT
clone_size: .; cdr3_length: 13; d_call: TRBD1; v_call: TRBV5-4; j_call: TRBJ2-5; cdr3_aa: CASSGTGRETQYF; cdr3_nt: TGTGCCAGCAGCGGGACAGGGCGAGAGACCCAGTACTTC
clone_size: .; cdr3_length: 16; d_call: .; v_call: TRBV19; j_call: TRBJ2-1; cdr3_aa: CASSIRSQTSYNEQFF; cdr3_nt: TGTGCCAGTAGTATCAGGTCGCAGACCTCCTACAATGAGCAGTTCTTC
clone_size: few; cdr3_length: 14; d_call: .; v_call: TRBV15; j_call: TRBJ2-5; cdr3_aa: CATSRDRGQETQYF; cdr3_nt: TGTGCCACCAGCAGAGATAGGGGGCAAGAGACCCAGTACTTC
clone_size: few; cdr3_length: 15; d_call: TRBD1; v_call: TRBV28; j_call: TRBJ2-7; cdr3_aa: CASRGSQGDTYEQYF; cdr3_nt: TGTGCCAGCCGAGGTTCCCAGGGGGACACCTACGAGCAGTACTTC
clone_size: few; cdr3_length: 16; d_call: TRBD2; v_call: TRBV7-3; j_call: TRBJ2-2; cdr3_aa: CASSSGLGAWTGELFF; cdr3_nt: TGTGCCAGCAGCTCTGGACTAGGGGCGTGGACCGGGGAGCTGTTTTTT
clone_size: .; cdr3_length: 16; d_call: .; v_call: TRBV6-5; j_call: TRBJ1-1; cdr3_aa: CASSYSGQRGNTEAFF; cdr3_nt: TGTGCCAGCAGTTACTCGGGTCAGCGAGGGAACACTGAAGCTTTCTTT
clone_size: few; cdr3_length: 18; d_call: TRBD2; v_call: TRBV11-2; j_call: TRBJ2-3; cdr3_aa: CASSITSGNDWDTDTQYF; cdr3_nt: TGTGCCAGCAGCATTACTAGCGGGAATGATTGGGACACAGATACGCAGTATTTT
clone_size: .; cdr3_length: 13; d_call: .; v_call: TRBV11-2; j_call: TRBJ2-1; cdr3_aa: CASSPSFLNEQFF; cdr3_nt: TGTGCCAGCAGCCCAAGCTTCCTCAATGAGCAGTTCTTC
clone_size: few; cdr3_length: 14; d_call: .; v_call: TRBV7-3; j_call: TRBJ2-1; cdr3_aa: CASSSRYRDNEQFF; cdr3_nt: TGTGCCAGCAGCTCCAGATACAGGGACAATGAGCAGTTCTTC
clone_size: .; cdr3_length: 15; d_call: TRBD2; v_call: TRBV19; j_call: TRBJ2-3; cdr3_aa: CASTSSSGISDTQYF; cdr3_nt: TGTGCCAGTACTTCGTCTAGCGGGATTTCAGATACGCAGTATTTT
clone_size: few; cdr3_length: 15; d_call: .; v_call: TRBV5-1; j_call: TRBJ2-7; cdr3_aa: CASSPQEGAGYEQYF; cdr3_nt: TGCGCCAGCAGCCCCCAGGAGGGGGCCGGCTACGAGCAGTACTTC
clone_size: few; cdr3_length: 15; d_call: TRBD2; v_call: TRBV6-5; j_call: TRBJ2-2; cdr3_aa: CASSSGRKDTGELFF; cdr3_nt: TGTGCCAGTTCTAGCGGGAGAAAAGACACCGGGGAGCTGTTTTTT
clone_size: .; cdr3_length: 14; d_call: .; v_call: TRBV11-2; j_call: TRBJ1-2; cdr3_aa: CASSLGQRVYGYTF; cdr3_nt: TGTGCCAGCAGCTTAGGACAGAGAGTCTATGGCTACACCTTC
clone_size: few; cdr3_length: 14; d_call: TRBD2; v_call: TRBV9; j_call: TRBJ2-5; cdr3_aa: CASSLAGGAETQYF; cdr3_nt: TGTGCCAGCAGCCTAGCGGGAGGGGCGGAGACCCAGTACTTC